This note documents a single T cell receptor (beta chain) sequence. Its target is unknown. This sample stems from a study of cytomegalovirus exposure and HLA in healthy donors. Overall study findings and caveats: Generally TCR sequences proved uncommon, though certain public TCRs appeared in numerous donors. Other equally common chains were less clonally expanded than HLA-associated TCR beta chains, a later analysis showed.

There were likely unrecorded immune exposures, though donors were nominally healthy when sampled. In the PCR, 60 Vbeta and 13 Jbeta primers were used. Sequencing used immunoSEQ multiplex PCR; TCRdb keeps in-frame clones, though not all of them. The sample holds some 170,000 clones, approximately 80% seen once. The sequenced sample consisted of PBMCs. This receptor was identified in a man in his late teens or twenties in good health and CMV-seropositive.

The CDR3 spells CASSVGTGDSFNEQFF. The CDR3 DNA follows: TGTGCCAGCAGCGTAGGGACAGGGGACTCATTCAATGAGCAGTTCTTC. This rearrangement joins TRBV9 to TRBJ2-1, with 9 bases matching TRBD1. This CDR3 is 16 amino acids long. Germline CDR1 and CDR2: SGDLS and YYNGEE. V was clipped by 0 bases and J by 6 bases; unmatched bases: 7.